The present TCR beta chain was sequenced within a study of PD-L1 blockade in urothelial cancer. Study-wide context: Blood gave a median around 140,000 T cells. Study-level findings and limits: Better survival was forecast by a pretreatment blood TCR clonality below the median.

Pretreatment and on-treatment samples were taken, numbering 1 to 8 per patient. This CDR3 contains 16 residues. Germline V gene data show CDR1 as MGHRA and CDR2 as YSYEKL. Germline trimming cut 3 bases from V and 4 bases from J; bases unmatched to any gene: 10. Turning to this clone: Antigen specificity is unknown.

The protocol was immunoSEQ multiplex PCR, while the TCRdb copy is restricted to in-frame clones and leaves out a portion. This table holds 85,000 to 100,000 clones, around nine tenths found once. The genes are TRBV4-1 and TRBJ2-3; 7 positions agree with TRBD2. This clonotype originated in a man in his sixties with urothelial cancer. The specimen was PBMCs, collected around atezolizumab (anti-PD-L1) treatment. The CDR3 region is CASSQTGTRGADTQYF. In DNA, the CDR3 is TGCGCCAGCAGCCAGACCGGGACTCGGGGGGCAGATACGCAGTATTTT.